The sequence of this T cell receptor (beta chain) was determined in a study of T cell responses to AZD1222 COVID-19 vaccine. The overall study: Analysis merged second doses at about 4 or about 12 weeks.

The CDR3 consists of 15 residues. Trimming took off 0 bases at V and 5 bases at J, with 11 bases between the two ends. CDR1 and CDR2 (germline): SGHNT, YYREEE (reference sequence). About this clone: Its antigen is unidentified.

Study results and caveats: Reports indicate that nearly half of spike-specific TCRs are directed at unmutated variant regions. Donors were chiefly white British, with a greater number of females, and clonal diversity was perhaps underestimated. Spike-specific TCRs gained breadth and depth after people received two AZD1222 doses.

The repertoire was sequenced with immunoSEQ multiplex PCR; TCRdb's copy has only in-frame clones and lacks some. The data show about 99,000 clones, with roughly 90% seen just once and around a sixth held by the top ten. Sequencing used peripheral blood, obtained on day 0 of AZD1222 vaccination. This receptor was obtained from an adult in good health. V usage is TRBV5-4 and J usage is TRBJ2-2; D uncertain. CDR3 in amino acids: CASSLEQLDTGELFF. The DNA for the CDR3 is TGTGCCAGCAGCTTGGAACAGTTGGATACCGGGGAGCTGTTTTTT.